These 8 T cell receptor beta chains share one sample of origin, sequenced in a study of shared clonotypes between healthy human individuals. Assay used: immunoSEQ multiplex PCR; TCRdb lists only in-frame clones, some missing. The sample shows 550,000 to 800,000 clones, approximately 79% of them seen only once. The sample was memory CD4+ T cells sorted from blood. As for subset: CD45RA-negative fraction. These receptors were collected from a woman aged 25 to 39 in good health.

This clone was counted a few times. V is TRBV29-1 and J is TRBJ2-7; TRBD2 matches at 9 bases. Germline V gene data show CDR1 as SQVTM and CDR2 as ANQGSEA. This CDR3 comprises 15 residues. V lost 5 bases and J lost 2; bases outside the gene matches: 10. The CDR3 here is CSVSSSGDGPYEQYF. The CDR3 region has the DNA TGCAGCGTTTCGTCTAGCGGGGATGGCCCCTACGAGCAGTACTTC.

This chain connects TRBV7-2 to TRBJ2-2; no clear D. Germline lookup yields CDR1 SGHTA and CDR2 FQGNSA. The CDR3 contains 16 residues. The V end was cut by 3 bases, the J end by 0 bases, with 11 bases between. The CDR3 bases are TGTGCCAGCAGCTTGGATCAGGCGTCGAACACCGGGGAGCTGTTTTTT. Protein: CASSLDQASNTGELFF.

The chain couples TRBV11-2 to TRBJ2-3, with D perhaps matching TRBD2 (5 bases). Per germline, CDR1 SGHAT and CDR2 FQNNGV. Trimming took off 2 bases at V and 3 bases at J, with 9 bases between the two ends. The CDR3 sequence is 14 residues long. The CDR3 DNA reads TGTGCCAGCAGCTTAATGGGAGCGACAGATACGCAGTATTTT. Translating gives CASSLMGATDTQYF.

Only a few counts were recorded for this clone. This chain joins TRBV6-6 and TRBJ1-5; a possible D gene is TRBD1 (5 bases). The CDR3 runs to 15 residues. V was shortened by 0 bases and J by 4 bases, with 10 bases between the two germline ends. Germline V CDR1 and CDR2: MNHNY, SVGAGI (reference sequence). CDR3 nucleotide sequence: TGTGCCAGCAGTTACTCAGCGACAGAAAATCAGCCCCAGCATTTT. It specifies CASSYSATENQPQHF.

CDR3 residues: CASSLGQSSNQPQHF. CDR3 nucleotide sequence: TGTGCCAGCAGTTTAGGGCAGAGTAGCAATCAGCCCCAGCATTTT. The chain carries TRBV6-5 and TRBJ1-5; unclear D gene. V was clipped by 4 bases and J by 0 bases, with 10 bases between them. Per the germline V gene, CDR1 is MNHEY and CDR2 is SVGAGI. This CDR3 spans 15 amino acids.

Only one count was recorded for this clone. This sequence joins TRBV28 and TRBJ1-1; 9 nucleotides agree with TRBD1. CDR1 is MDHEN, CDR2 SYDVKM, per germline. CDR3 size: 13 residues. V gave up 3 bases and J gave up 8 bases; unmatched junction bases: 4. CDR3: CASSFGTGWEAFF. CDR3 nucleotide sequence: TGTGCCAGCAGTTTCGGGACAGGGTGGGAAGCTTTCTTT.

The chain couples TRBV19 to TRBJ1-5, with no clear D. CDR1 and CDR2 (germline): LNHDA, SQIVND (reference sequence). The V end lost 4 bases, the J end lost 1 base, and 8 bases lay between the germline ends. The CDR3 covers 14 residues. DNA for the CDR3: TGTGCCAGTAGTACGGCGGGGAGCAATCAGCCCCAGCATTTT. As protein: CASSTAGSNQPQHF.

V gene TRBV6-5 combines with J gene TRBJ1-2; no firm D call. V dropped 6 bases and J dropped 4 bases, with 18 bases sitting between them. Germline V gene data show CDR1 as MNHEY and CDR2 as SVGAGI. The CDR3 has 15 residues. The CDR3 loop reads CASRPEAGFPYGYTF. The CDR3 DNA follows: TGTGCCAGCAGACCAGAGGCGGGGTTCCCCTATGGCTACACCTTC.